The 18 T cell receptor beta chains reported below all come from one sample, sequenced in a study of T cells in lung cancer brain metastases. This table comes from immunoSEQ multiplex PCR, and its TCRdb copy is limited to in-frame clones, with some not included. The profile shows 3,900 or so clones, 85% to 90% of them singletons. The sequenced sample was tumor tissue from the primary lung tumor. The source is a man in his fifties or sixties with non-small cell lung cancer.

This clone came up once. The rearrangement joins TRBV28 to TRBJ1-5; D remains ambiguous. The CDR3 sequence is 15 residues long. Trimming stripped 7 bases from V and 1 base from J, with 14 bases between. Looked up from germline, CDR1 is MDHEN and CDR2 is SYDVKM. The DNA for the CDR3 is TGTGCCAGCATCTCGTTGGTTGGGAGCAATCAGCCCCAGCATTTT. Protein product: CASISLVGSNQPQHF.

This clone was counted once. The chain links TRBV6-1 to TRBJ2-4; no clear D. In germline, CDR1 is MNHNS, CDR2 SASEGT. V lost 5 bases to trimming and J lost 3 bases, with 5 bases between them. The CDR3 sequence is 12 residues long. The CDR3 region is CASSPNKNIQYF. The CDR3 bases are TGTGCCAGCAGTCCTAACAAAAACATTCAGTACTTC.

J is TRBJ2-1 and V is TRBV11-3, with a tentative D call TRBD1 (5 bases). CDR1 SGHNT and CDR2 YENEEA come from the germline V gene. The V and J ends lost 6 bases and 7 bases respectively, with 10 bases between them. The CDR3 runs 12 residues. The CDR3 spells CASSWTNNEQFF. The CDR3 DNA reads TGTGCCAGCAGTTGGACAAATAATGAGCAGTTCTTC.

The chain couples TRBV5-1 to TRBJ1-1; TRBD1 is a possible D gene (5 bases). Trimming removed 6 bases from V and 5 bases from J, with 14 bases in between. Germline CDR1 reads SGHRS; CDR2 reads YFSETQ. The CDR3 covers 13 residues. CDR3 DNA: TGCGCCAGCAAAATAGGGTGGGGGACTGAAGCTTTCTTT. It is translated as CASKIGWGTEAFF.

This chain links TRBV30 with TRBJ1-4; D not resolved. This CDR3 has 11 amino acids. Germline-derived CDR1 and CDR2 are GTSNPN and SVGIG (reference sequence). V was cut by 1 base and J by 8 bases, with 5 bases left in between. The CDR3 bases are TGTGCCTGGAGTGAGATGGAAAAACTGTTTTTT. Its protein is CAWSEMEKLFF.

This sequence joins TRBV5-4 and TRBJ1-1; unclear D gene. Trimming shortened V by 0 bases and J by 5 bases, and 5 bases separated the two germline ends. Germline assignment: CDR1 SGHNT and CDR2 YYREEE (reference sequence). This CDR3 contains 12 residues. The CDR3 DNA reads as TGTGCCAGCAGCTTGGGGGATACTGAAGCTTTCTTT. It translates to CASSLGDTEAFF.

The chain combines TRBV18 with TRBJ2-7; D may match TRBD1 or TRBD2 (6 bases each). The germline V gene encodes CDR1 KGHSH and CDR2 LQKENI. Trimming left V 1 base short and J 6 bases short, with 16 bases between. The CDR3 length is 15 residues. The CDR3 spells CASSPRLEGGSEQYF. The DNA for the CDR3 is TGTGCCAGCTCACCACGGCTAGAGGGGGGATCCGAGCAGTACTTC.

This sequence joins TRBV14 and TRBJ2-5; D is ambiguous. CDR1 and CDR2 (germline): SGHDN, FVKESK. V was pared by 0 bases and J by 4 bases, with 6 bases between. This CDR3 is 13 amino acids long. For the CDR3, the DNA is TGTGCCAGCAGCCAAGATATCGCAGAGACCCAGTACTTC. It yields the protein CASSQDIAETQYF. The variable domain in full, with the rest retrieved from reference TRBV14 and TRBJ2-5, is EAGVTQFPSHSVIEKGQTVTLRCDPISGHDNLYWYRRVMGKEIKFLLHFVKESKQDESGMPNNRFLAERTGGTYSTLKVQPAELEDSGVYFCASSQDIAETQYFGPGTRLLVL.

As DNA, the CDR3 is TGTGCCAGCAGTGTGACAGGTAATAGAATTACCTACAATGAGCAGTTCTTC. Protein sequence: CASSVTGNRITYNEQFF. The J gene is TRBJ2-1, the V gene TRBV6-1, with TRBD1 as a possible D gene (6 bases). The length of the CDR3 is 17 residues. Trimming removed 4 bases at V and 2 bases at J, with 18 bases between. Germline loops: CDR1 MNHNS, CDR2 SASEGT.

Note on this clone: Other DNA sequences in this specimen translate into the identical CDR3. This chain joins TRBV9 and TRBJ2-1, with D uncertain. Germline CDR1 is SGDLS and CDR2 is YYNGEE. V lost 0 bases and J 3 bases, leaving 7 bases between the germline ends. The CDR3 is 14 residues long. The CDR3 is CASSVAGVYNEQFF. The CDR3 DNA reads TGTGCCAGCAGCGTAGCTGGGGTCTACAATGAGCAGTTCTTC.

A single count supports this clone. CDR3 in amino acids: CASSLLSRAHTEAFF. The CDR3 DNA reads as TGTGCCAGCAGCCTATTATCCAGAGCACACACTGAAGCTTTCTTT. The V and J genes are TRBV6-5 and TRBJ1-1; D uncertain. This CDR3 contains 15 residues. Germline CDR1 reads MNHEY; CDR2 reads SVGAGI. The V and J ends lost 6 bases and 3 bases respectively, with 17 bases between them.

The rearrangement links TRBV5-1 to TRBJ2-3; possible D gene TRBD2, 6 bases. V was trimmed by 7 bases and J by 0 bases, leaving 12 bases between them. The CDR3 totals 14 residues. CDR1 SGHRS and CDR2 YFSETQ come from the germline V gene. The CDR3 region has the DNA TGCGCCAGCCGCGGGACGGCTAGCACAGATACGCAGTATTTT. This encodes CASRGTASTDTQYF.

The chain carries TRBV7-2 and TRBJ2-2; D is ambiguous. V lost 1 base, J lost 0 bases, and 12 bases lay in between. The CDR3 length is 17 residues. The germline V gene has CDR1 SGHTA and CDR2 FQGNSA. Here the CDR3 DNA reads TGTGCCAGCAGCTTAGGGGGTTTTTTTCCGAACACCGGGGAGCTGTTTTTT. Translating it yields CASSLGGFFPNTGELFF.

Here the CDR3 reads CASSPRTGRETQYF. The CDR3 bases are TGTGCCAGTAGTCCAAGGACAGGGAGGGAGACCCAGTACTTC. The chain joins TRBV19 to TRBJ2-5; the match to TRBD1 covers 8 bases. The trim removed 5 bases at V and 5 bases at J, leaving 7 bases unmatched. The CDR3 sequence is 14 residues long. Germline assignment: CDR1 LNHDA and CDR2 SQIVND (reference sequence).

CDR3 DNA sequence: TGTGCCAGCAGGGGGACAGAGAACACTGAAGCTTTCTTT. Its protein is CASRGTENTEAFF. The V and J genes are TRBV11-3 and TRBJ1-1; 7 positions agree with TRBD1. The germline V gene has CDR1 SGHNT and CDR2 YENEEA. CDR3 length: 13 amino acids. V lost 6 bases, J lost 1 base, and 2 bases stayed unmatched.

The V and J genes are TRBV19 and TRBJ2-5; D gene unclear. Trimming cost V 8 bases and J 5 bases, with 12 bases left between them. Germline CDR1 and CDR2: LNHDA and SQIVND (reference sequence). The CDR3 contains 12 residues. The CDR3 protein is CASSRKGETQYF. The DNA of the CDR3 is TGTGCCAGTTCGCGGAAGGGCGAGACCCAGTACTTC.

The V call is TRBV20-1, the J call TRBJ1-1; 9 bases line up with TRBD1. There are 11 residues in the CDR3. After removal of 4 bases from V and 7 bases from J, the junction contained 1 base not matched to a gene. Germline CDR1 is DFQATT and CDR2 is SNEGSKA (reference sequence). CDR3 residues: CSATTGGEAFF. The CDR3 region has the DNA TGCAGTGCTACGACAGGGGGTGAAGCTTTCTTT.

The table lists this clone with a count of one. The chain is built from TRBV7-2 and TRBJ2-7; D unresolved. The CDR3 spans 13 residues. Trimming removed 3 bases from V and 7 bases from J, with 13 bases in between. Per germline, CDR1 SGHTA and CDR2 FQGNSA. The CDR3 region has the DNA TGTGCCAGCAGCTTGGGCAGCCCTACGGAGCAGTACTTC. It specifies CASSLGSPTEQYF.